This T cell receptor (beta chain) stems from a study of T cell repertoires in cytomegalovirus infection. In this sample, this clonotype turned up once. Per the germline V gene, CDR1 is LNHDA and CDR2 is SQIVND (reference sequence). V was pared by 7 bases and J by 4 bases, with 5 bases between. The CDR3 length is 11 residues. One entry per CDR3 protein, called by TCRdb with MiXCR from the reads. The table includes more than 500,000 distinct CDR3 sequences, approximately 15% detected once. This receptor was identified in a human donor in good health (CMV status not recorded). Some clones in this sample may be carry-over from other donors' samples. The J gene is TRBJ1-3, the V gene TRBV19; D uncertain. Sequences were obtained from CD8+ T cells from PBMCs. CDR3 sequence reads: CASKRGNTIYF. In nucleotides, the CDR3 is TGTGCCAGTAAACGGGGAAACACCATATATTTT.